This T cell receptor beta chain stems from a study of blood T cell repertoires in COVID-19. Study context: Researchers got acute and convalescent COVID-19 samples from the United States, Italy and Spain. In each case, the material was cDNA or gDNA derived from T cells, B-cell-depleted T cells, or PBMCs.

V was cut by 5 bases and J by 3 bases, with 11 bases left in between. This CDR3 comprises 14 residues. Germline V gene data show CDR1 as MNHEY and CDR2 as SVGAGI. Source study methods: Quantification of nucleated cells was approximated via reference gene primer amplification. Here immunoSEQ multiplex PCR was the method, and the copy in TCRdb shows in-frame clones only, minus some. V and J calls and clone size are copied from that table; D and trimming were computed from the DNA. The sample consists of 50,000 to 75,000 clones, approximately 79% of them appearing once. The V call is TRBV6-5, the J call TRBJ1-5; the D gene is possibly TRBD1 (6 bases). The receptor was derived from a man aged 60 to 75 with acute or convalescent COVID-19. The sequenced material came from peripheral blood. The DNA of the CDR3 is TGTGCCAGCAGTCTGACAGGTTTCAATCAGCCCCAGCATTTT. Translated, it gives CASSLTGFNQPQHF.